This TCR beta chain came from a study of shared clonotypes between healthy human individuals. As for the study in general: CD4 naive and CD4 memory each took three plates per donor, while CD8 naive took two and CD8 memory one. Notes on the study in general: Non-shared clonotypes displayed generation probabilities falling below those of clonotypes present in all four donors.

TCRdb's copy holds only in-frame clones and misses some; the assay was immunoSEQ multiplex PCR. The sample includes around 2,100,000 clones, 85% to 95% of them seen just once. As defined, naive CD8 cells were CD45RO-negative and positively selected for CCR7, with terminally differentiated effector memory CD45RA+ cells excluded. Worth noting for this clone: As yet, its antigen is unknown.

V was clipped by 0 bases and J by 7 bases, with 19 bases between them. Germline lookup yields CDR1 ENHRY and CDR2 SYGVKD. This CDR3 is 18 amino acids long. This receptor was obtained from a young man in good health. Sequencing input: naive CD8+ T cells sorted from blood. This chain connects TRBV10-3 to TRBJ1-6, with a weak D call TRBD1 (5 bases). The CDR3 DNA is TGTGCCATCAGTGAGTCGATAAGTGTTAGACGGGGGAATTCACCCCTCCACTTT. It yields the protein CAISESISVRRGNSPLHF.